The entry that follows covers one T cell receptor (beta chain) sequence. It was with a sample-barcoded 5' primer and a J-beta primer mix that a second PCR of roughly 7 to 12 cycles was run. TCRdb analysed the 5' RACE reads with MiXCR anew, one entry per CDR3 protein. This sample has more than 900,000 distinct CDR3 sequences; approximately 25% occur once, and the top ten carry 0.75%. J lost 0 bases, V lost 2 bases, and 6 bases had no gene match. Looked up from germline, CDR1 is LGHDT and CDR2 is YNNKEL (reference sequence). CDR3 size: 18 residues. The sample comes from a study of blood T cells in healthy people across ages. These sequences were also reported in another study, on T cells of mothers and their children. That study reports: Every mother produced more than 8.5 million TCR beta CDR3 reads, whereas every child provided 2.5 million to 3 million.

This sequence originates from a girl aged 2-15 years in good health. The specimen was blood. The chain is built from TRBV3-1 and TRBJ2-5, with 13 bases fitting TRBD2. In DNA, the CDR3 is TGTGCCAGCAGCCAACGGACTAGCGGGGGCCTGTACCAAGAGACCCAGTACTTC. Its protein product is CASSQRTSGGLYQETQYF.